One and the same sample provided the 4 T cell receptor beta chains below, sequenced in a study of shared clonotypes between healthy human individuals (dated by TCRdb to 2019 to 2021). The library was generated by the immunoSEQ multiplex PCR assay. Not all clones reach the TCRdb copy of this immuneACCESS table, which keeps in-frame sequences only. Checked studies attribute under half of the gap to unresolved V genes and leave the rest unexplained. This sample holds 2 million to 2.5 million clones; 95% were observed only once. Of the sample, less than 0.15% falls within the top ten clones. Sequencing was carried out using naive CD4+ T cells sorted from blood. The sample's cell subset or site label, in plain terms: CD45RA+ positively selected. Every receptor here comes from a man aged 18-30 years in good health.

This rearrangement joins TRBV6-6 to TRBJ1-5; D gene uncertain. Trimming pared 7 bases from V and 0 bases from J, leaving 16 bases between. The CDR3 runs 16 residues. Germline V CDR1 and CDR2: MNHNY, SVGAGI (reference sequence). The CDR3 coding sequence is TGTGCCAGCATACCGCGGCAGGCAAATAGCAATCAGCCCCAGCATTTT. Translated, it gives CASIPRQANSNQPQHF.

This clone was seen a handful of times. This same CDR3 is encoded by further DNA sequences in the sample. This sequence joins TRBV30 and TRBJ1-2; D unresolved. Trimming took off 1 base at V and 3 bases at J, with 9 bases between the two ends. Germline-derived CDR1 and CDR2 are GTSNPN and SVGIG (reference sequence). This CDR3 comprises 13 residues. The CDR3 coding sequence is TGTGCCTGGAGTGGGGCAGGTGACTATGGCTACACCTTC. It specifies CAWSGAGDYGYTF. Combining the CDR3 with reference TRBV30 and TRBJ1-2 gives the whole variable domain SQTIHQWPATLVQPVGSPLSLECTVEGTSNPNLYWYRQAAGRGLQLLFYSVGIGQISSEVPQNLSASRPQDRQFILSSKKLLLSDSGFYLCAWSGAGDYGYTFGSGTRLTVV.

The chain combines TRBV6-1 with TRBJ2-7; D is possibly TRBD1 (6 bases). The CDR3 has 14 amino acids. V lost 2 bases to trimming and J lost 0 bases, with 8 bases between them. In germline, CDR1 is MNHNS, CDR2 SASEGT. The CDR3 coding sequence is TGTGCCAGCAGTGAAAGGGGGAACTCCTACGAGCAGTACTTC. Its protein is CASSERGNSYEQYF.

J is TRBJ2-7 and V is TRBV2; D ambiguous. Germline V lookup: CDR1 SNHLY, CDR2 FYNNEI. This CDR3 has 13 residues. Trimming pared 7 bases from V and 0 bases from J, leaving 10 bases between. CDR3 in amino acids: CASKFGFSYEQYF. CDR3 coding DNA: TGTGCCAGCAAGTTCGGATTCTCCTACGAGCAGTACTTC.